This paragraph reports one T cell receptor beta chain. What it recognizes is unknown. A junction end diverges from the germline sequence, so it may reflect a read error. These data originate in a study of blood T cells in healthy people across ages. Each sample had at least 6.5 million PBMCs isolated. Germline V gene data show CDR1 as DFQATT and CDR2 as SNEGSKA (reference sequence). The CDR3 contains 16 residues. Study observations and caveats: Age showed a roughly linear inverse relationship with TCR beta diversity per million T cells. One million T cells yielded diversity estimates that were considered underestimates. Fewer expanded clones and more diversity marked long-lived versus aged donors.

A J-beta primer mix and a sample-barcoded 5' primer were used in a second PCR of roughly 7 to 12 cycles. One entry per CDR3 protein, called by TCRdb with MiXCR from the 5' RACE reads. Of under 800,000 distinct CDR3 sequences in the sample, around 20% were seen once. Source material: blood. The rearrangement uses TRBV20-1 and TRBJ2-1; 8 bases match TRBD1. This TCR derives from a man between 65 and 85 years old in good health. CDR3 residues: CSARELDRVSYNEQFF. CDR3 DNA: TGCAGTGCTAGAGAACTGGACAGGGTCTCCTACAATGAACAGTTCTTC.